These 18 T cell receptor beta chains share one sample of origin, sequenced in a study of blood T cell repertoires in COVID-19. The data were produced by immunoSEQ multiplex PCR, yet TCRdb's version contains in-frame clones alone and is incomplete. The sample holds approximately 120,000 clones, around 86% seen once. The sample comprised PBMCs or T cells enriched from blood (not recorded which). These receptors were taken from a man between 25 and 39 years old who had recovered from COVID-19.

This rearrangement joins TRBV27 to TRBJ2-1, with 13 nucleotides matching TRBD2. Germline CDR1 is MNHEY and CDR2 is SMNVEV (reference sequence). This CDR3 has 15 residues. Losses at the gene ends were 7 bases for V and 6 bases for J; bases not matched to a gene: 6. The CDR3 bases are TGTGCCAGCACCGCCGGGACTAGCGGGATCAATGAGCAGTTCTTC. The encoded protein is CASTAGTSGINEQFF.

The V and J genes are TRBV19 and TRBJ2-2; no definite D call. V was trimmed by 5 bases and J by 1 base, leaving 5 bases between them. The CDR3 spans 13 residues. Per germline, CDR1 LNHDA and CDR2 SQIVND (reference sequence). In nucleotides, the CDR3 is TGTGCCAGTAGTGCGAGGAACACCGGGGAGCTGTTTTTT. Residues: CASSARNTGELFF. The variable domain in full, completed from reference TRBV19 and TRBJ2-2, reads DGGITQSPKYLFRKEGQNVTLSCEQNLNHDAMYWYRQDPGQGLRLIYYSQIVNDFQKGDIAEGYSVSREKKESFPLTVTSAQKNPTAFYLCASSARNTGELFFGEGSRLTVL.

V and J are TRBV7-9 and TRBJ2-1; TRBD2 aligns across 9 bases. The ends lost 6 bases at V and 0 bases at J; junction bases unmatched: 6. The germline V gene has CDR1 SEHNR and CDR2 FQNEAQ (reference sequence). This CDR3 comprises 16 residues. CDR3 sequence (DNA): TGTGCCAGCAGTCCGACTAGCGGTAGCTCCTACAATGAGCAGTTCTTC. Residues: CASSPTSGSSYNEQFF.

CDR3 residues: CATSRGRGKWQETQYF. CDR3 nucleotides: TGTGCCACCAGCAGAGGCCGGGGGAAATGGCAAGAGACCCAGTACTTC. The rearrangement links TRBV15 to TRBJ2-5, with D perhaps matching TRBD2 (6 bases). Deletions cut 1 base from V and 2 bases from J, with 14 bases between. Germline assignment: CDR1 LNHNV and CDR2 YYDKDF (reference sequence). The CDR3 has 16 amino acids.

The V and J genes are TRBV7-9 and TRBJ1-4; no definite D call. The ends were cut back, 2 bases at V and 8 bases at J, with 12 bases in the middle. Germline V CDR1 and CDR2: SEHNR, FQNEAQ (reference sequence). The CDR3 loop spans 14 amino acids. The CDR3 coding sequence is TGTGCCAGCAGCTTACGAGGGTTAGGAGAAAAACTGTTTTTT. This encodes CASSLRGLGEKLFF.

This clone is a singleton in its sample. This chain joins TRBV5-1 and TRBJ2-1; TRBD1 agrees at 8 bases. This CDR3 spans 13 amino acids. The ends lost 3 bases at V and 10 bases at J; junction bases unmatched: 6. Germline V gene sequence: CDR1 SGHRS, CDR2 YFSETQ. CDR3 amino acids: CASSSLRGQEQFF. The CDR3 nucleotides are TGCGCCAGCAGCTCCCTCAGGGGGCAGGAGCAGTTCTTC.

The chain recombines TRBV14 with TRBJ2-5; D unresolved. V was pared by 0 bases and J by 5 bases, with 7 bases between. CDR1 and CDR2 from the germline V gene are SGHDN and FVKESK. The CDR3 covers 13 residues. CDR3 nucleotide sequence: TGTGCCAGCAGCCAAGATATCCAGGAGACCCAGTACTTC. Its translation: CASSQDIQETQYF.

The rearrangement joins TRBV14 to TRBJ2-1; D gene uncertain. Germline CDR1 SGHDN, CDR2 FVKESK. The CDR3 is made up of 17 amino acids. V gave up 1 base and J gave up 2 bases, with 15 bases separating them. The CDR3 reads CASSQGARSNTYNEQFF. The CDR3 DNA is TGTGCCAGCAGCCAAGGGGCCAGGTCAAACACCTACAATGAGCAGTTCTTC.

The chain employs TRBV4-1 and TRBJ1-1; a weak D match, TRBD1 (5 bases). CDR3 length: 14 amino acids. V was trimmed by 5 bases and J by 1 base, leaving 11 bases between them. The germline CDR1 and CDR2 sequences are MGHRA and YSYEKL. In DNA form, the CDR3 reads TGCGCCAGCAGCTTTGACAGAGGGAACACTGAAGCTTTCTTT. Encoded protein: CASSFDRGNTEAFF.

This clone has just one count. This chain joins TRBV5-4 and TRBJ2-3; 7 nucleotides agree with TRBD2. CDR3 size: 16 residues. Germline-derived CDR1 and CDR2 are SGHNT and YYREEE (reference sequence). Trimming took 0 bases from V and 0 from J; bases not matched to a gene: 4. CDR3 sequence (DNA): TGTGCCAGCAGCTTGGCGCAGCGGGGCAGCACAGATACGCAGTATTTT. Its protein is CASSLAQRGSTDTQYF.

A single count supports this clone. V gene TRBV15 combines with J gene TRBJ1-2, with 7 bases identical to TRBD1. The CDR3 sequence is 15 residues long. CDR1 and CDR2 (germline): LNHNV, YYDKDF (reference sequence). V lost 5 bases, J lost 6 bases, and 12 bases stayed unmatched. CDR3 sequence reads: CATSSPMTGLNGYTF. The CDR3 bases are TGTGCCACCAGCTCTCCCATGACAGGGCTAAATGGCTACACCTTC.

A note on this clone: Other nucleotide sequences from this sample produce the same CDR3. The CDR3 is CASSLGRGETQYF. In nucleotides, the CDR3 is TGCGCCAGCAGCTTGGGCAGGGGGGAGACCCAGTACTTC. This rearrangement joins TRBV5-1 to TRBJ2-5, with TRBD1 matching 7 bases. J lost 5 bases, V lost 0 bases, and 1 base had no gene match. The V gene's germline CDR1 is SGHRS and CDR2 YFSETQ. The CDR3 runs 13 residues. The full variable domain, completed using reference TRBV5-1 and TRBJ2-5, is KAGVTQTPRYLIKTRGQQVTLSCSPISGHRSVSWYQQTPGQGLQFLFEYFSETQRNKGNFPGRFSGRQFSNSRSEMNVSTLELGDSALYLCASSLGRGETQYFGPGTRLLVL.

This chain joins TRBV7-8 and TRBJ1-2; D not resolved. The CDR3 loop spans 16 amino acids. Germline lookup yields CDR1 SGHVS and CDR2 FQNEAQ. V lost 4 bases to trimming and J lost 2 bases, with 17 bases between them. Written as DNA, the CDR3 is TGTGCCAGCAGCTCAACCGAAAATACCGGGAACTATGGCTACACCTTC. Translating it yields CASSSTENTGNYGYTF.

The chain has TRBV13 and TRBJ2-1; the match to TRBD2 covers 13 bases. Trimming at V came to 2 bases and at J to 2 bases, leaving 3 bases not matched to a gene. The germline V gene has CDR1 PRHDT and CDR2 FYEKMQ (reference sequence). There are 17 residues in the CDR3. In DNA, the CDR3 is TGTGCCAGCAGCTTACGGACTAGCGGGAGTACCTACAATGAGCAGTTCTTC. It specifies CASSLRTSGSTYNEQFF.

The rearrangement links TRBV4-1 to TRBJ2-1, with 14 bases matching TRBD2. The J segment lost 10 bases and the V segment lost 0 bases, leaving 14 bases of the junction unmatched. Germline CDR1 reads MGHRA; CDR2 reads YSYEKL. CDR3 size: 19 residues. CDR3 protein: CASSQEALRGTSGGREQFF. The CDR3 DNA reads as TGCGCCAGCAGCCAAGAGGCGTTAAGGGGGACTAGCGGGGGTAGGGAGCAGTTCTTC.

The genes are TRBV10-3 and TRBJ1-2; unclear D gene. V shed 2 bases and J shed 0 bases, with 4 bases lying between them. The CDR3 covers 13 residues. Germline lookup yields CDR1 ENHRY and CDR2 SYGVKD. CDR3 amino acids: CAISETANYGYTF. The DNA of the CDR3 is TGTGCCATCAGTGAGACAGCTAACTATGGCTACACCTTC.

The chain combines TRBV5-4 with TRBJ2-7; D might be TRBD1 (6 bases). The CDR3 extends over 14 amino acids. V shed 4 bases and J shed 2 bases, with 13 bases lying between them. Germline CDR1 reads SGHNT; CDR2 reads YYREEE (reference sequence). DNA for the CDR3: TGTGCCAGCAGCGCCGGGGACACGGCCTACGAGCAGTACTTC. It encodes CASSAGDTAYEQYF.

The CDR3 bases are TGTGCCAGCAGCTTCTTGGGCGGGACAGGGGGGTCAGATACGCAGTATTTT. Its protein is CASSFLGGTGGSDTQYF. The V and J genes are TRBV9 and TRBJ2-3, with TRBD1 identical over 11 bases. The CDR3 covers 17 residues. Trimming at V came to 4 bases and at J to 4 bases, leaving 11 bases not matched to a gene. Germline CDR1 is SGDLS and CDR2 is YYNGEE.